These 24 T cell receptor beta chains share one sample of origin, sequenced in a study of beta chain features in type 1 diabetes. Expressed TCRB transcripts got sequenced, as all isolated RNA was reverse transcribed. The assay was immunoSEQ multiplex PCR, and TCRdb's table has in-frame clones only and misses some. This repertoire shows about 360,000 clones, 10% to 15% found once; its top ten account for more than 0.015%. The specimen was naive CD4+ T cells from blood. These receptors were obtained from a man between 18 and 29 years old in good health.

The J gene is TRBJ2-5, the V gene TRBV15; tentative D call: TRBD2 (5 bases). This CDR3 comprises 15 residues. The V end was cut by 2 bases, the J end by 2 bases, with 12 bases between. The germline CDR1 and CDR2 sequences are LNHNV and YYDKDF (reference sequence). This chain's CDR3 is CATSRPTGSQETQYF. The CDR3 region has the DNA TGTGCCACCAGCAGACCAACGGGGAGTCAAGAGACCCAGTACTTC.

This clone has only a few counts. J is TRBJ1-3 and V is TRBV4-3; perhaps TRBD1 as D (5 bases). Trimming shortened V by 2 bases and J by 0 bases, and 11 bases separated the two germline ends. The CDR3 runs 16 residues. The V gene's germline CDR1 is LGHNA and CDR2 YSLEER. CDR3 sequence (DNA): TGCGCCAGCAGCCAAATGGCAGGGATCTCTGGAAACACCATATATTTT. This translates into CASSQMAGISGNTIYF.

The CDR3 loop is CASSVGASGGRYEQYF. CDR3 DNA: TGTGCCAGCAGCGTAGGCGCTAGCGGGGGAAGATACGAGCAGTACTTC. This chain uses TRBV9 with TRBJ2-7; 10 bases line up with TRBD2. CDR1 SGDLS and CDR2 YYNGEE come from the germline V gene. The ends lost 0 bases at V and 4 bases at J; junction bases unmatched: 7. This CDR3 is built from 16 residues.

This clone appeared a few times. This chain connects TRBV19 to TRBJ2-3; D might be TRBD2 (5 bases). The CDR3 totals 15 residues. Germline loops: CDR1 LNHDA, CDR2 SQIVND (reference sequence). V was pared by 8 bases and J by 3 bases, with 18 bases between. CDR3 loop: CASLGRGKSTDTQYF. CDR3 in DNA: TGTGCCAGTCTAGGCCGGGGTAAGAGTACAGATACGCAGTATTTT.

The V and J genes are TRBV5-1 and TRBJ2-1, with 9 bases that match TRBD1. This CDR3 has 15 amino acids. The trim removed 4 bases at V and 2 bases at J, leaving 4 bases unmatched. Per the germline V gene, CDR1 is SGHRS and CDR2 is YFSETQ. CDR3 region: CASSRGQGPYNEQFF. The CDR3 nucleotides are TGCGCCAGCAGCAGGGGACAGGGTCCCTACAATGAGCAGTTCTTC.

V usage is TRBV2 and J usage is TRBJ1-6; weak D call: TRBD1 (5 bases). V was pared by 11 bases and J by 7 bases, with 12 bases between. The CDR3 covers 12 residues. The germline gives CDR1 SNHLY, CDR2 FYNNEI. CDR3 sequence (DNA): TGTGCCGGGGGGACTTGGAATTCACCCCTCCACTTT. It translates to CAGGTWNSPLHF.

In this sample, this clone turned up a few times. The junction does not match germline at one end; this may be a read error. The chain has TRBV7-2 and TRBJ2-1; D gene unclear. The CDR3 sequence is 9 residues long. Germline CDR1 SGHTA, CDR2 FQGNSA. CDR3 coding DNA: TGTGCCAGCGGTCTTTCCCCAGTCTTC. Its translation is CASGLSPVF.

V is TRBV6-1 and J is TRBJ2-7; 7 nucleotides align to TRBD1. The CDR3 has 15 amino acids. V was pared by 3 bases and J by 0 bases, with 5 bases of the junction left unmatched. CDR1 is MNHNS, CDR2 SASEGT, per germline. CDR3: CASSDPGQFSYEQYF. CDR3 DNA: TGTGCCAGCAGTGATCCGGGACAGTTCTCCTACGAGCAGTACTTC.

The chain joins TRBV6-1 to TRBJ2-3; maybe TRBD2 (6 bases). The CDR3 contains 13 residues. Trimming shortened V by 10 bases and J by 1 base, and 12 bases separated the two germline ends. Germline CDR1 reads MNHNS; CDR2 reads SASEGT. CDR3 sequence reads: CATVGGGTDTQYF. Written as DNA, the CDR3 is TGTGCCACCGTCGGCGGGGGCACAGATACGCAGTATTTT.

This chain links TRBV2 with TRBJ2-2; 8 bases align to TRBD1. Trimming removed 6 bases from V and 6 bases from J; junction bases left unmatched: 3. The germline V gene has CDR1 SNHLY and CDR2 FYNNEI. The CDR3 spans 13 residues. The CDR3 loop reads CASRAQGAGELFF. In DNA form, the CDR3 reads TGTGCCAGCAGAGCACAGGGGGCCGGGGAGCTGTTTTTT.

The sample holds a few counts of this clone. The chain employs TRBV20-1 and TRBJ1-1; no clear D gene. CDR3 length: 11 residues. The ends were cut back, 3 bases at V and 7 bases at J, with 9 bases in the middle. In germline, CDR1 is DFQATT, CDR2 SNEGSKA (reference sequence). The CDR3 DNA follows: TGCAGTGCTAGGGGCTCGGATGAAGCTTTCTTT. It codes for CSARGSDEAFF.

The rearrangement joins TRBV5-6 to TRBJ2-5; 8 nucleotides agree with TRBD2. Losses at the gene ends were 3 bases for V and 5 bases for J; bases not matched to a gene: 12. The length of the CDR3 is 16 residues. From germline, CDR1 is SGHDT and CDR2 YYEEEE. The chain's CDR3 is CASSSNAGTRWETQYF. The DNA for the CDR3 is TGTGCCAGCAGCTCAAACGCCGGGACTAGGTGGGAGACCCAGTACTTC.

The rearrangement uses TRBV15 and TRBJ1-5, with D possibly matching TRBD1 (6 bases). CDR3 length: 15 residues. CDR1 and CDR2 from the germline V gene are LNHNV and YYDKDF (reference sequence). Between the trimmed V and J ends, which lost 3 bases and 7 bases, there was a span of 16 bases. The CDR3 is CATSSYRDVLQPQHF. CDR3 sequence (DNA): TGTGCCACCAGCAGTTACAGGGATGTATTACAGCCCCAGCATTTT.

This clone occurred a few times. The rearrangement uses TRBV7-3 and TRBJ2-7; 8 bases agree with TRBD1. V lost 5 bases and J lost 9; bases outside the gene matches: 12. The germline gives CDR1 SGHTA, CDR2 FQGTGA. The CDR3 has 14 residues. The CDR3 region is CASSQGTGPAGQYF. In DNA, the CDR3 is TGTGCCAGCAGCCAGGGGACAGGCCCCGCGGGGCAGTACTTC.

The chain has TRBV25-1 and TRBJ1-2; 8 bases line up with TRBD1. CDR3 length: 15 residues. Losses at the gene ends were 3 bases for V and 6 bases for J; bases not matched to a gene: 9. Germline V gene lookup returns CDR1 MGHDK and CDR2 SYGVNS. The CDR3 loop is CASSDSGQGSNGYTF. The DNA of the CDR3 is TGTGCCAGCAGTGATTCAGGACAGGGATCAAATGGCTACACCTTC.

This clone was counted a few times. The V call is TRBV18, the J call TRBJ1-1, with 7 bases that match TRBD1. The CDR3 sequence is 16 residues long. Trimming at V came to 7 bases and at J to 0 bases, leaving 11 bases not matched to a gene. Germline CDR1 is KGHSH and CDR2 is LQKENI. The CDR3 DNA is TGTGCCAGCTTAGCTAACAGGGGCCACCTGAACACTGAAGCTTTCTTT. Translated, it gives CASLANRGHLNTEAFF.

The chain uses TRBV7-9 and TRBJ2-3, with 8 bases fitting TRBD2. Germline V CDR1 and CDR2: SEHNR, FQNEAQ (reference sequence). J gave up 7 bases and V 8 bases, and 8 bases lay outside the gene matches. The CDR3 loop spans 13 amino acids. CDR3 residues: CASGREASHTQYF. The CDR3 DNA reads TGTGCCAGCGGGCGGGAGGCCTCCCATACGCAGTATTTT.

This clone was seen only a few times. The J gene is TRBJ2-2, the V gene TRBV29-1; possible D gene TRBD1, 5 bases. The germline gives CDR1 SQVTM, CDR2 ANQGSEA. The CDR3 runs 14 residues. V was pared by 5 bases and J by 1 base, with 11 bases between. CDR3 nucleotide sequence: TGCAGCGTTCACCTTACAGGGAACACCGGGGAGCTGTTTTTT. Translation: CSVHLTGNTGELFF.

This clone turned up a few times. J is TRBJ2-7 and V is TRBV30; D perhaps matches TRBD1 (6 bases). CDR1 and CDR2 from the germline V gene are GTSNPN and SVGIG (reference sequence). This CDR3 spans 11 amino acids. Trimming removed 4 bases at V and 5 bases at J, with 9 bases between. The CDR3, as DNA: TGTGCCTGGAAACAGGGCGACGAGCAGTACTTC. Protein: CAWKQGDEQYF.

The table lists this clone with a few counts. V and J are TRBV5-1 and TRBJ2-5; 7 bases are shared with TRBD1. The CDR3 sequence is 14 residues long. Germline loops: CDR1 SGHRS, CDR2 YFSETQ. With V trimmed by 4 bases and J by 0 bases, 3 bases remained unmatched. CDR3 loop: CASSPGQYQETQYF. DNA of the CDR3: TGCGCCAGCAGCCCGGGACAGTACCAAGAGACCCAGTACTTC.

This clone was seen a handful of times. This chain uses TRBV30 with TRBJ1-1; D uncertain. The CDR3 contains 10 residues. The V end was cut by 0 bases, the J end by 6 bases, with 2 bases between. Germline V CDR1 and CDR2: GTSNPN, SVGIG (reference sequence). The CDR3 nucleotides are TGTGCCTGGAGTGTCTCTGAAGCTTTCTTT. Protein sequence: CAWSVSEAFF.

This chain joins TRBV12-5 and TRBJ2-4, with 7 bases lining up with TRBD1. With V trimmed by 1 base and J by 8 bases, 17 bases remained unmatched. The CDR3 covers 18 residues. Per the germline V gene, CDR1 is LGHNT and CDR2 is FRNRAP. The CDR3: CASGLAQDREQAVHIQYF. The DNA of the CDR3 is TGTGCTAGTGGTTTGGCACAAGACAGGGAACAGGCCGTACACATTCAGTACTTC.

This clone has only a few counts. The chain employs TRBV10-3 and TRBJ2-4; possibly TRBD2 for D (5 bases). The CDR3 runs to 15 residues. The V gene's germline CDR1 is ENHRY and CDR2 SYGVKD. V was shortened by 0 bases and J by 12 bases, with 18 bases between the two germline ends. The CDR3: CAISESLPEGTSQYF. CDR3 in DNA: TGTGCCATCAGTGAGTCCCTCCCGGAAGGCACTAGTCAGTACTTC.

This clone showed up just once. V usage is TRBV13 and J usage is TRBJ2-2; 7 positions match TRBD2. After removal of 4 bases from V and 3 bases from J, the junction contained 8 bases not matched to a gene. This CDR3 region has 16 residues. Germline V gene data show CDR1 as PRHDT and CDR2 as FYEKMQ (reference sequence). CDR3 DNA sequence: TGTGCCAGCAGCTCAGGCGGGAGTCGTTACACCGGGGAGCTGTTTTTT. It yields the protein CASSSGGSRYTGELFF.